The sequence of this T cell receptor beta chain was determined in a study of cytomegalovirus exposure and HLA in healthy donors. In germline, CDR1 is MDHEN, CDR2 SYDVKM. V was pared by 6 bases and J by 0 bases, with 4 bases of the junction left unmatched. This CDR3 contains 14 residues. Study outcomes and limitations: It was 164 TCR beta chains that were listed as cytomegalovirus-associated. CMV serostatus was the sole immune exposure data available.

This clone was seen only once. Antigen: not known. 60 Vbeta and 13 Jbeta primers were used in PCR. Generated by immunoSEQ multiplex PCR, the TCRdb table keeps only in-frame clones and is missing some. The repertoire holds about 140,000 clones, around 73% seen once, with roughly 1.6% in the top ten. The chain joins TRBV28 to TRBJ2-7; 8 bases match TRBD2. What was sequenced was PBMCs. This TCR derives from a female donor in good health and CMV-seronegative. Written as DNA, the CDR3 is TGTGCCAGCAGCCAGACTAGCGACTCCTACGAGCAGTACTTC. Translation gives CASSQTSDSYEQYF.